What follows is one TCR beta chain and its context. Its cognate antigen is unknown. The source of the sample is a study of Ad26.COV2.S vaccination and SARS-CoV-2 variants. Whole-study findings and limits: Responses of T cells in total may have been underestimated by the TCR breadth and depth analyses. Reported findings describe substantial breadth in spike-specific CD8+ and CD4+ T cell responses following vaccination. Relative to placebo recipients, vaccine recipients exhibited elevated spike-specific TCR breadth.

The treatment: around 19 received Ad26.COV2.S at low or high dose, single or two shots; about 5 received placebo; per-sample allocation not given. Collection of the samples took place on day 63 after the first injection of vaccine or placebo. This table comes from immunoSEQ multiplex PCR, and its TCRdb copy is limited to in-frame clones, with some not included. The sample holds hundreds of thousands of clones, roughly nine tenths seen once. The V segment lost 7 bases and the J segment 4 bases; nucleotides outside the gene matches: 0. The CDR3 extends over 12 amino acids. Germline V gives CDR1 SNHLY, CDR2 FYNNEI.

The receptor was isolated from a person between 18 and 65 years old who received the Ad26.COV2.S COVID-19 vaccine or a placebo. Specimen: peripheral blood, collected in a trial of Ad26.COV2.S vaccine versus placebo. This sequence joins TRBV2 and TRBJ2-2, with 7 positions matching TRBD2. In DNA form, the CDR3 reads TGTGCCAGCACTAGCGGCACCGGGGAGCTGTTTTTT. It yields the protein CASTSGTGELFF.